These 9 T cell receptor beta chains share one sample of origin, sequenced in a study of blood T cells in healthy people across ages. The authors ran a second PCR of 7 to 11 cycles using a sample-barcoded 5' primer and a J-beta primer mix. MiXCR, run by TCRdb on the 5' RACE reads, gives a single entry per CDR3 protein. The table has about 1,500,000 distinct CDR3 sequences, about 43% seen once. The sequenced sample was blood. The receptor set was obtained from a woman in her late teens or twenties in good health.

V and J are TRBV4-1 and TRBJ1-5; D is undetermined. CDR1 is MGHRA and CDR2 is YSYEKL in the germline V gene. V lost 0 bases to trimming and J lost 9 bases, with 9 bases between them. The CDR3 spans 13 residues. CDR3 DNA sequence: TGCGCCAGCAGCCAAGATTCGGCGTGGCCCCAGCATTTT. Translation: CASSQDSAWPQHF.

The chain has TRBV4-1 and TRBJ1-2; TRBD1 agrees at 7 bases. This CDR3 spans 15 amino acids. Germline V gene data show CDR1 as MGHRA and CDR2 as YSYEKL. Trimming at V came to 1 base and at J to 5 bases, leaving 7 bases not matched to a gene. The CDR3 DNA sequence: TGCGCCAGCAGCCAAGGGCAACAGGGGCGGTATGGCTACACCTTC. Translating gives CASSQGQQGRYGYTF.

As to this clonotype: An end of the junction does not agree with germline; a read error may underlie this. The CDR3 coding sequence is TGTGCCGGCAGCTCCTCCGGCAATGAGCAGTTCTTC. Its translation: CAGSSSGNEQFF. This rearrangement joins TRBV7-9 to TRBJ2-1; D is ambiguous. From germline, CDR1 is SEHNR and CDR2 FQNEAQ (reference sequence). The CDR3 spans 12 residues.

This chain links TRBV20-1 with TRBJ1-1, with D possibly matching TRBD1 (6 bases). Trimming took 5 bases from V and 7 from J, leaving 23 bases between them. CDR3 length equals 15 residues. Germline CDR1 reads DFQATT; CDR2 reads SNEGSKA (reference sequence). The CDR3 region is CSAPLREGVAIEAFF. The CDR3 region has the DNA TGCAGTGCTCCCCTTCGAGAGGGGGTGGCAATTGAAGCTTTCTTT.

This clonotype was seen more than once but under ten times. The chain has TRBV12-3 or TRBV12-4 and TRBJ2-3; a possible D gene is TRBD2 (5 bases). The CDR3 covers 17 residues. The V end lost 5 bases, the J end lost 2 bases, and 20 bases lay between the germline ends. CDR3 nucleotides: TGTGCCAGCAGTCCGGGAACATGGCTAGCCCCCACAGATACGCAGTATTTT. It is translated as CASSPGTWLAPTDTQYF.

CDR3 protein: CSATGQTCEQYF. The CDR3 DNA follows: TGCAGTGCTACCGGACAGACCTGCGAGCAGTACTTC. The rearrangement joins TRBV20-1 to TRBJ2-4; D might be TRBD1 (6 bases). The J call may be in error: the DNA end matches TRBJ2-7 better. Looked up from germline, CDR1 is DFQATT and CDR2 is SNEGSKA (reference sequence). The CDR3 sequence is 12 residues long.

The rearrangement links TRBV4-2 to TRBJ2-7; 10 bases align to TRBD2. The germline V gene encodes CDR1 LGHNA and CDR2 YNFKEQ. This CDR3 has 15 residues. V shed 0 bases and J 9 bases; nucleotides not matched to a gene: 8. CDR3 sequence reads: CASSQDLASGSVQYF. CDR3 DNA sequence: TGTGCCAGCAGCCAAGATTTGGCTAGCGGGAGTGTGCAGTACTTC.

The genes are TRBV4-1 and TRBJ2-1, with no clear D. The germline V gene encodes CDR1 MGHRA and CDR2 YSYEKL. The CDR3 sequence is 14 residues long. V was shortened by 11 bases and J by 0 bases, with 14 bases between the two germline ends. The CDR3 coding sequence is TGCGCCTGCACTGAGCGACTCTCCTACAATGAGCAGTTCTTC. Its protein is CACTERLSYNEQFF.

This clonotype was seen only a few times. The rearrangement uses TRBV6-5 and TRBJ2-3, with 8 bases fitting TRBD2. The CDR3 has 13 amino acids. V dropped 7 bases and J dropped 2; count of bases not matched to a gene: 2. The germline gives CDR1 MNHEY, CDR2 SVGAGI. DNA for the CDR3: TGTGCCAGCAACGGGGGGGCCACAGATACGCAGTATTTT. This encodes CASNGGATDTQYF.